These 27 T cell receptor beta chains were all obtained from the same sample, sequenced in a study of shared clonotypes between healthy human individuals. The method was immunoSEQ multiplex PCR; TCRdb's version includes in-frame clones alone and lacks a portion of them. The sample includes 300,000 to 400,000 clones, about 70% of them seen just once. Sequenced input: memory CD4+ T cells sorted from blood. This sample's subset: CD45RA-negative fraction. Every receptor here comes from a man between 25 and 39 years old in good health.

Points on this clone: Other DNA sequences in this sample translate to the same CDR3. CDR3 sequence: CASRTSSYEQYF. The CDR3 DNA reads TGTGCCAGCAGGACAAGCTCCTACGAGCAGTACTTC. J is TRBJ2-7 and V is TRBV28; no reliable D call. The CDR3 has 12 amino acids. V was pared by 6 bases and J by 0 bases, with 6 bases between. Germline V CDR1 and CDR2: MDHEN, SYDVKM.

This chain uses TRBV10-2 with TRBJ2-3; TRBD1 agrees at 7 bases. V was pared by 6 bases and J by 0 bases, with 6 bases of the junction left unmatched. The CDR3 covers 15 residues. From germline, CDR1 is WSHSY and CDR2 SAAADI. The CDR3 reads CASRTDRSSTDTQYF. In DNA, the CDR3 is TGCGCCAGCAGGACGGACAGGTCTAGCACAGATACGCAGTATTTT.

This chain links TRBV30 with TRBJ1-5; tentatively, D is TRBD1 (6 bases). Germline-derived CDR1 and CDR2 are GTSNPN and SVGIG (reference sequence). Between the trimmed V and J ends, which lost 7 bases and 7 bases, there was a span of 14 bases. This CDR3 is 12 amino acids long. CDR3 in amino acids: CASKQGTQPQHF. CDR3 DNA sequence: TGTGCCTCGAAACAGGGAACGCAGCCCCAGCATTTT. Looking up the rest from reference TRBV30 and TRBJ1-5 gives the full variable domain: SQTIHQWPATLVQPVGSPLSLECTVEGTSNPNLYWYRQAAGRGLQLLFYSVGIGQISSEVPQNLSASRPQDRQFILSSKKLLLSDSGFYLCASKQGTQPQHFGDGTRLSIL.

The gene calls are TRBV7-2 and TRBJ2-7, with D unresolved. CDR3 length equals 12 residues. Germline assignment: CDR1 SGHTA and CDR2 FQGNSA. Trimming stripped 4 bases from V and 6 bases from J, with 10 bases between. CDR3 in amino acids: CASSSLNLEQYF. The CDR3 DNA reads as TGTGCCAGCAGCTCCCTGAATCTCGAGCAGTACTTC.

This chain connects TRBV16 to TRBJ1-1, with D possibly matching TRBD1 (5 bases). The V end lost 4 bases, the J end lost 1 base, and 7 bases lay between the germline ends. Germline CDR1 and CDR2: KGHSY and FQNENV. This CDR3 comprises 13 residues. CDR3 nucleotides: TGTGCCAGCAGCCCTCAGGGGAACACTGAAGCTTTCTTT. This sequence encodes CASSPQGNTEAFF.

The CDR3 bases are TGTGCCAGCAGTTTAGTCCCGGGACTAGCGGGGTATGTCACAGATACGCAGTATTTT. It translates to CASSLVPGLAGYVTDTQYF. This rearrangement joins TRBV27 to TRBJ2-3; 13 bases align to TRBD2. This CDR3 contains 19 residues. After removal of 2 bases from V and 2 bases from J, the junction contained 10 bases not matched to a gene. Germline CDR1 MNHEY, CDR2 SMNVEV (reference sequence).

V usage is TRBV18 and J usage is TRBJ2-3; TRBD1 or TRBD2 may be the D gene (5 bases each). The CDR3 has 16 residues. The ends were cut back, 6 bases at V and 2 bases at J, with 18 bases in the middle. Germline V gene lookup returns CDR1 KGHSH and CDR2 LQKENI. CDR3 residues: CASSKPPGPYTDTQYF. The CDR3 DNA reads TGTGCCAGCTCTAAACCTCCGGGACCCTACACAGATACGCAGTATTTT.

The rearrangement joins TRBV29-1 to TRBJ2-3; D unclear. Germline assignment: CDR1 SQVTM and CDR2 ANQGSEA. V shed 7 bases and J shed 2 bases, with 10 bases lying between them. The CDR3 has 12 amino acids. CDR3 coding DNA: TGCAGCGGACATCTCTACACAGATACGCAGTATTTT. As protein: CSGHLYTDTQYF.

DNA for the CDR3: TGTGCCAGCCGAAGCGGGGGGCCAGGCTATGGCTACACCTTC. Translated: CASRSGGPGYGYTF. The rearrangement joins TRBV28 to TRBJ1-2; TRBD1 might be the D (6 bases). Trimming removed 8 bases at V and 4 bases at J, with 17 bases between. Germline V lookup: CDR1 MDHEN, CDR2 SYDVKM. There are 14 residues in the CDR3.

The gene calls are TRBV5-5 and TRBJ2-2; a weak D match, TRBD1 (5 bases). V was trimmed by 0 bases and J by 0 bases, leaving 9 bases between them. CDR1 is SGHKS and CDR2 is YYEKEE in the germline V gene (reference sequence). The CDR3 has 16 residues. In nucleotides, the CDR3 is TGTGCCAGCAGCTTGGTCAGGGCTACGAACACCGGGGAGCTGTTTTTT. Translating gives CASSLVRATNTGELFF.

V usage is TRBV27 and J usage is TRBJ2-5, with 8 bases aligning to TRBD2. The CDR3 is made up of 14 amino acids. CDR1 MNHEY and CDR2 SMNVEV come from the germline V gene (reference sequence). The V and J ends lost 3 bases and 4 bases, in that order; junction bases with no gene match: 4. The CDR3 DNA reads TGTGCCAGCAGTTTCCGGGAGGGCCGAGAGACCCAGTACTTC. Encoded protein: CASSFREGRETQYF.

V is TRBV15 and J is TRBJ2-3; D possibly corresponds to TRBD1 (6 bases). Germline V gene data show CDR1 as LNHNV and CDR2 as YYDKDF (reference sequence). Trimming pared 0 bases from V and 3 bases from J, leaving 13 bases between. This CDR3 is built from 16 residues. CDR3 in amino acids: CATSRERGTVTDTQYF. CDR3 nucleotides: TGTGCCACCAGCAGAGAAAGGGGGACGGTGACAGATACGCAGTATTTT. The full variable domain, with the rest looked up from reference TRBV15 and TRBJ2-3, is DAMVIQNPRYQVTQFGKPVTLSCSQTLNHNVMYWYQQKSSQAPKLLFHYYDKDFNNEADTPDNFQSRRPNTSFCFLDIRSPGLGDTAMYLCATSRERGTVTDTQYFGPGTRLTVL.

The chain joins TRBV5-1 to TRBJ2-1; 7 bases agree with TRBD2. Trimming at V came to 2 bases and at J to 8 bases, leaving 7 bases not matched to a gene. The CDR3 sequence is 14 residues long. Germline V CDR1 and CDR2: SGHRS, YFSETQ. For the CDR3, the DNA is TGCGCCAGCAGCTTCACGGGAGGTAGCGATGAGCAGTTCTTC. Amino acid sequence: CASSFTGGSDEQFF.

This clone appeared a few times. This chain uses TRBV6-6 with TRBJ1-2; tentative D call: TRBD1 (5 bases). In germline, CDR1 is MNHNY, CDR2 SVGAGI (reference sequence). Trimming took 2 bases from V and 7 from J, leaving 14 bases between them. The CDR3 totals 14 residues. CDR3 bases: TGTGCCAGCAGTTACAAGCAGGGTGCCTCTGGCTACACCTTC. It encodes CASSYKQGASGYTF.

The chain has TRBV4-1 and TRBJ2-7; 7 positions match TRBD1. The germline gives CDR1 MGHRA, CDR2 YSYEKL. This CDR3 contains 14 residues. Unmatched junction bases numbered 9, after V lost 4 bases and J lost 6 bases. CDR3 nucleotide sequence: TGCGCCAGCAGCCTCCAGGGACAGACCGGCGAGCAGTACTTC. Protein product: CASSLQGQTGEQYF.

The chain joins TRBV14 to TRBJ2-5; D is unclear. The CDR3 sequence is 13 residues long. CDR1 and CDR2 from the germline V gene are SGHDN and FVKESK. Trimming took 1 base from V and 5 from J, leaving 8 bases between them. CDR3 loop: CASSQAPGETQYF. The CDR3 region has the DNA TGTGCCAGCAGCCAAGCACCCGGGGAGACCCAGTACTTC. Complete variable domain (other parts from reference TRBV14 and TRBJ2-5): EAGVTQFPSHSVIEKGQTVTLRCDPISGHDNLYWYRRVMGKEIKFLLHFVKESKQDESGMPNNRFLAERTGGTYSTLKVQPAELEDSGVYFCASSQAPGETQYFGPGTRLLVL.

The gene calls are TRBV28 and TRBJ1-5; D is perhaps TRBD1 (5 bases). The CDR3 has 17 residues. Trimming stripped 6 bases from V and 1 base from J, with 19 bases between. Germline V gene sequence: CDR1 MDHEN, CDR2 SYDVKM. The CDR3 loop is CASSSRIGVISNQPQHF. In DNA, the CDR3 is TGTGCCAGCAGCTCTAGAATAGGGGTAATAAGCAATCAGCCCCAGCATTTT.

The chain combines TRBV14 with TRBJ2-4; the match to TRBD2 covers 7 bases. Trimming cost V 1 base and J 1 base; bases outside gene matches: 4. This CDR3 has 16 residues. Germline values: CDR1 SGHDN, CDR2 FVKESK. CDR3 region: CASSQGAGVAKNIQYF. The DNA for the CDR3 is TGTGCCAGCAGCCAAGGTGCGGGAGTGGCCAAAAACATTCAGTACTTC.

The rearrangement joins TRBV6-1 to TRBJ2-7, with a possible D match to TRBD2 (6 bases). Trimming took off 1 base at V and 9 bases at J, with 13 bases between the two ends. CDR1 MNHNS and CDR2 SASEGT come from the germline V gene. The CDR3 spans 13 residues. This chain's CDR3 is CASSEELAYVQYF. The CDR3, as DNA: TGTGCCAGCAGTGAAGAACTAGCCTATGTGCAGTACTTC.

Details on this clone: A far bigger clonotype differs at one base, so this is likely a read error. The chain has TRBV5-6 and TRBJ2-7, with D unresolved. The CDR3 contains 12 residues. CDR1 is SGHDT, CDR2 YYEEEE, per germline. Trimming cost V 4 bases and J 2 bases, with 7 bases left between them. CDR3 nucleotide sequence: TGTGCCAGCAGCCCCAACCCCTACGAGCAGTACTTC. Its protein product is CASSPNPYEQYF.

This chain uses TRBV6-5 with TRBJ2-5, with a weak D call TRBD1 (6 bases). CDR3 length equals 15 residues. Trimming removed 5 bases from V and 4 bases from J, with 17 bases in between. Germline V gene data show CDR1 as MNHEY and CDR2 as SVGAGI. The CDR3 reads CASSPTGPGGETQYF. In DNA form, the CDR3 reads TGTGCCAGCAGTCCAACAGGGCCTGGGGGAGAGACCCAGTACTTC.

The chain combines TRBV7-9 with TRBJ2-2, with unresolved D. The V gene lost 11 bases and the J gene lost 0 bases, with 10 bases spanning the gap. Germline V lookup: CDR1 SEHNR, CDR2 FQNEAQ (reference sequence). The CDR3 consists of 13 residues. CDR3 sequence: CAHDLANTGELFF. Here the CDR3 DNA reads TGTGCCCACGACTTGGCGAACACCGGGGAGCTGTTTTTT. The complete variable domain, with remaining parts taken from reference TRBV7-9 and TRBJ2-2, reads DTGVSQNPRHKITKRGQNVTFRCDPISEHNRLYWYRQTLGQGPEFLTYFQNEAQLEKSRLLSDRFSAERPKGSFSTLEIQRTEQGDSAMYLCAHDLANTGELFFGEGSRLTVL.

CDR3 sequence reads: CASSFLRMTGYTGELFF. CDR3 DNA: TGTGCCAGCAGCTTCTTACGAATGACAGGGTACACCGGGGAGCTGTTTTTT. The chain employs TRBV7-2 and TRBJ2-2; 7 positions agree with TRBD1. This CDR3 spans 17 amino acids. Germline V gives CDR1 SGHTA, CDR2 FQGNSA. V lost 3 bases, J lost 3 bases, and 10 bases stayed unmatched.

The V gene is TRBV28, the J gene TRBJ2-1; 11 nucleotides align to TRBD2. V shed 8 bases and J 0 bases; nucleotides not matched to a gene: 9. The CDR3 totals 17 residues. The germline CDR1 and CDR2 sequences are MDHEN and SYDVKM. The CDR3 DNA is TGTGCCAGCGGTCTAGCGGGAGGAGGTCGCTCCTACAATGAGCAGTTCTTC. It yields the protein CASGLAGGGRSYNEQFF.

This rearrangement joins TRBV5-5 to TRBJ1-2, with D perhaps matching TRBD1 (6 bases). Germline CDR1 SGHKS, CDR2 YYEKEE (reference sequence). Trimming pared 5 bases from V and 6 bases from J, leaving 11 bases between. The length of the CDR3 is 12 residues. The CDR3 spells CASSYQGNGYTF. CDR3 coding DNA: TGTGCCAGCAGTTACCAGGGGAATGGCTACACCTTC.

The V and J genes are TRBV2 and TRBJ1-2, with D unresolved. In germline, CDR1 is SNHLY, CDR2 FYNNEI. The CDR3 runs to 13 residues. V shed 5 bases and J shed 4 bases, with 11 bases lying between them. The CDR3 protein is CASSSGSSYGYTF. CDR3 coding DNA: TGTGCCAGCAGTTCGGGCAGCTCCTATGGCTACACCTTC. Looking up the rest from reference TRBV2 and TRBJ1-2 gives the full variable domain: EPEVTQTPSHQVTQMGQEVILRCVPISNHLYFYWYRQILGQKVEFLVSFYNNEISEKSEIFDDQFSVERPDGSNFTLKIRSTKLEDSAMYFCASSSGSSYGYTFGSGTRLTVV.

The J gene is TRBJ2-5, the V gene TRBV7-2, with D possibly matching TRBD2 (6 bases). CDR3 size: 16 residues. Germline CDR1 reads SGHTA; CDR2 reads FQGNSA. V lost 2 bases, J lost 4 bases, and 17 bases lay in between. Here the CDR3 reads CASSLIRVGGAETQYF. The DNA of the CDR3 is TGTGCCAGCAGCTTAATCCGAGTGGGAGGTGCAGAGACCCAGTACTTC.